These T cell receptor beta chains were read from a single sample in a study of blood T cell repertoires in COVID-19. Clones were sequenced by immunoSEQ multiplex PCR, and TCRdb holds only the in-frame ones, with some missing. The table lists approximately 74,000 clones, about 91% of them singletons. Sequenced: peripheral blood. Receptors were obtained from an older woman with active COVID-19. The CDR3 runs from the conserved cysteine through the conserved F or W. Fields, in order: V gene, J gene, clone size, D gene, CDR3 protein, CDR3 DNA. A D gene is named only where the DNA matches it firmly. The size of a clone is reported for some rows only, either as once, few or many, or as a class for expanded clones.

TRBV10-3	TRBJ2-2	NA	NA	CASRAAQGLNTGELFF	TGTGCCAGCCGGGCAGCTCAGGGCCTTAACACCGGGGAGCTGTTTTTT
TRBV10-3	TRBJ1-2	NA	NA	CAISDATGFGYTF	TGTGCCATCAGTGATGCAACAGGGTTTGGCTACACCTTC
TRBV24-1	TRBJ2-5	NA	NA	CATSPGDWVGETQYF	TGTGCCACCAGCCCTGGGGACTGGGTCGGGGAGACCCAGTACTTC
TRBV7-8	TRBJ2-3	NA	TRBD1	CASSRQGARGTDTQYF	TGTGCCAGCAGCCGACAGGGGGCTCGCGGGACAGATACGCAGTATTTT
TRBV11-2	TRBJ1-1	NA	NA	CASSLERLNTEAFF	TGTGCCAGCAGCTTAGAACGGTTGAACACTGAAGCTTTCTTT
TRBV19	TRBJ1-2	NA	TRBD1	CASTRQGAGDGYTF	TGTGCCAGTACTCGACAGGGGGCAGGAGATGGCTACACCTTC
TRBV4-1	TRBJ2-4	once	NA	CASSQVMGGNIQYF	TGCGCCAGCAGCCAAGTCATGGGGGGAAACATTCAGTACTTC
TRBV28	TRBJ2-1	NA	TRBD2	CASMSGGRRSDEQFF	TGTGCCAGCATGAGCGGCGGGAGAAGGTCCGATGAGCAGTTCTTC
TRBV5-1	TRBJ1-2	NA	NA	CASSLDPGYGYTF	TGCGCCAGCAGCTTGGACCCAGGGTACGGCTACACCTTC
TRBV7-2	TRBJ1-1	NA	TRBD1	CASSPPPHSPRGTEAFF	TGTGCCAGCAGCCCACCCCCCCACAGTCCCAGGGGGACTGAAGCTTTCTTT
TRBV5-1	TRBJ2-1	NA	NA	CASSSAGRSYNEQFF	TGCGCCAGCAGCTCGGCGGGCCGCTCCTACAATGAGCAGTTCTTC
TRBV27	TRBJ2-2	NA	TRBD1	CASSRISGGSGELFF	TGTGCCAGCAGTAGAATCTCAGGGGGCTCCGGGGAGCTGTTTTTT
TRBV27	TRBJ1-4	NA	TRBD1	CASSSNDRGLTNEKLFF	TGTGCCAGCAGTTCGAACGACAGGGGGCTAACTAATGAAAAACTGTTTTTT
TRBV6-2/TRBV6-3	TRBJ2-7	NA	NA	CASSYPRSRGNEQYF	TGTGCCAGCAGTTACCCGCGGTCTAGGGGAAACGAGCAGTACTTC
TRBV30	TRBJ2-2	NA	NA	CAWSVRGAGSGELFF	TGTGCCTGGAGTGTCAGGGGGGCGGGTTCCGGGGAGCTGTTTTTT
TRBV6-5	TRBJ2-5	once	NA	CASRLQALETQYF	TGTGCCAGCAGATTACAGGCCCTGGAGACCCAGTACTTC
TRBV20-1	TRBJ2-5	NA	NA	CSASSGLGLGETQYF	TGCAGTGCTAGTTCGGGATTAGGCTTAGGAGAGACCCAGTACTTC
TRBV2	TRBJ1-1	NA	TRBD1	CASSRDRGVNTEAFF	TGTGCCAGCAGTAGGGACAGGGGGGTGAACACTGAAGCTTTCTTT
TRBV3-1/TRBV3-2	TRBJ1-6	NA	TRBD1	CASSARDRGTGSPLHF	TGTGCCAGCAGCGCCCGGGACAGGGGAACGGGTTCACCCCTCCACTTT
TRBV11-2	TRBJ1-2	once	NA	CASSLRGGWSREGSYGYTF	TGTGCCAGCAGCTTAAGGGGAGGGTGGTCCAGGGAGGGGAGCTATGGCTACACCTTC
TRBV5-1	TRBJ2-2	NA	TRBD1	CASSQQGAGELFF	TGCGCCAGCAGCCAACAGGGGGCCGGGGAGCTGTTTTTT
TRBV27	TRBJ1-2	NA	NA	CASSSTQLRGYTF	TGTGCCAGCAGTTCAACCCAATTGCGTGGCTACACCTTC
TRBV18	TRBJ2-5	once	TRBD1	CASSPGGTVQETQYF	TGTGCCAGCTCACCAGGTGGGACAGTTCAAGAGACCCAGTACTTC
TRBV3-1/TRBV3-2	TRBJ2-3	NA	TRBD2	CASSHRLAGTDTQYF	TGTGCCAGCAGCCACCGACTAGCGGGCACAGATACGCAGTATTTT
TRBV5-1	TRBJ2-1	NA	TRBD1	CASSEGQGAYNEQFF	TGCGCCAGCAGCGAGGGACAGGGGGCCTACAATGAGCAGTTCTTC
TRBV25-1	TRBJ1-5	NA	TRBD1	CARADRRQPQHF	TGTGCCCGCGCGGACAGGCGGCAGCCCCAGCATTTT
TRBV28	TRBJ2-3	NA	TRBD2	CASSVSWAGGTDTQYF	TGTGCCAGCAGTGTGAGCTGGGCGGGAGGGACAGATACGCAGTATTTT
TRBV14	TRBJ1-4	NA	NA	CASSQGVTLGATNEKLFF	TGTGCCAGCAGCCAAGGAGTGACATTGGGAGCAACTAATGAAAAACTGTTTTTT
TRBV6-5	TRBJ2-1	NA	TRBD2	CASRRAPGTSQLF	TGTGCCAGCAGACGCGCCCCTGGGACTAGCCAGCTCTTC
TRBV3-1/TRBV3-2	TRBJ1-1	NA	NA	CASSQAHEAFF	TGTGCCAGCAGCCAAGCCCATGAAGCTTTCTTT
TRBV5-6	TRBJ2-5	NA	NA	CASSFGQDQETQYF	TGTGCCAGCAGCTTCGGACAAGACCAAGAGACCCAGTACTTC
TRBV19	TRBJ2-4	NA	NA	CASSTGGNIQYF	TGTGCCAGTAGTACCGGGGGAAACATTCAGTACTTC
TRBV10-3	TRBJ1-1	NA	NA	CAIKISMNRERTEAFF	TGTGCCATCAAAATATCAATGAACAGGGAGCGAACTGAAGCTTTCTTT
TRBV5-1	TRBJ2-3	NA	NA	CASSGLTRGRADTQYF	TGCGCCAGCAGCGGCCTGACTAGAGGCCGCGCAGATACGCAGTATTTT
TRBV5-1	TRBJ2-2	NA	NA	CASSFIGIVGANTGELFF	TGCGCCAGCAGCTTCATCGGGATAGTTGGAGCGAACACCGGGGAGCTGTTTTTT
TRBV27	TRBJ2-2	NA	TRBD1	CASSSRQGIAGELFF	TGTGCCAGCAGTTCTCGACAGGGTATCGCCGGGGAGCTGTTTTTT
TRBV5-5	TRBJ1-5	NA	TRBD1	CASSFDRDRGSGNQPQHF	TGTGCCAGCAGCTTTGACCGGGACAGGGGATCTGGCAATCAGCCCCAGCATTTT
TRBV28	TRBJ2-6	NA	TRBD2	CASSSGLAGSSGANVLTF	TGTGCCAGCAGCTCCGGACTAGCGGGGTCCTCTGGGGCCAACGTCCTGACTTTC
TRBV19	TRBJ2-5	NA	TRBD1	CASSTGQGGQETQYF	TGTGCCAGTAGTACGGGACAGGGAGGCCAAGAGACCCAGTACTTC
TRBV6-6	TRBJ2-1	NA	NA	CASSRTDNEQFF	TGTGCCAGCAGTCGGACTGACAATGAGCAGTTCTTC
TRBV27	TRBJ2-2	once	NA	CASSLFQVAGELFF	TGTGCCAGCAGTTTATTTCAGGTTGCCGGGGAGCTGTTTTTT
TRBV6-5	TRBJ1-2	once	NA	CASGRDSGYTF	TGTGCCAGCGGCAGGGATAGTGGGTACACCTTC
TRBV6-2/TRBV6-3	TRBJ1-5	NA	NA	CASSYSAGRGQPQHF	TGTGCCAGCAGTTACTCGGCCGGCAGGGGTCAGCCCCAGCATTTT
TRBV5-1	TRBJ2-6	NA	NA	CASSLTLSGANVLTF	TGCGCCAGCAGCTTGACTCTCTCTGGGGCCAACGTCCTGACTTTC
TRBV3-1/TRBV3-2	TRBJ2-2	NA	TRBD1	CASSHWTGTGELFF	TGTGCCAGCAGCCACTGGACAGGGACCGGGGAGCTGTTTTTT
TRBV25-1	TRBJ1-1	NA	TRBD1	CASSPKTGGVVENTEAFF	TGTGCCAGCAGTCCAAAAACAGGGGGGGTCGTAGAGAACACTGAAGCTTTCTTT
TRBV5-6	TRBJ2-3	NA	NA	CASSLRPSITDTQYF	TGTGCCAGCAGCTTGCGTCCTAGCATAACAGATACGCAGTATTTT
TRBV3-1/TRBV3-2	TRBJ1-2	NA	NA	CASSHYEQGLGTF	TGTGCCAGCAGCCATTACGAACAGGGCCTAGGGACCTTC
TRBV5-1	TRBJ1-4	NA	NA	CASSLDGAGREKLFF	TGCGCCAGCAGCTTGGATGGAGCTGGCCGGGAAAAACTGTTTTTT
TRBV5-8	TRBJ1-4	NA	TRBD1	CASSLGQGPEKLFF	TGTGCCAGCAGCTTGGGACAGGGGCCTGAAAAACTGTTTTTT
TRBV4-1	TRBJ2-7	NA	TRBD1	CASSTGQGLGGPYEQYF	TGCGCCAGCAGCACGGGACAAGGGTTAGGGGGCCCCTACGAGCAGTACTTC
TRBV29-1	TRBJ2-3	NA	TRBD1	CSVGQAPDTQYF	TGCAGCGTAGGACAGGCCCCAGATACGCAGTATTTT
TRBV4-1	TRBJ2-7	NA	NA	CASSQGGDLEQYF	TGCGCCAGCAGCCAAGGAGGGGACTTGGAGCAGTACTTC
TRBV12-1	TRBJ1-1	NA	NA	CASSYSTAFKTTRRDITEAFF	TGTGCCAGCAGTTACTCCACGGCCTTTAAGACAACACGCCGTGATATAACTGAAGCTTTCTTT